This T cell receptor beta chain is from a study of human T cells and chemical hapten exposure. The wider study: Each patient's scalp received weekly diphenylcyclopropenone throughout the approximately 25-week study.

Time point specified: pre-sensitization, week 0. Treatment denoted: therapeutic diphenylcyclopropenone sensitization with weekly scalp DPC. Original methodology: Per-sample TCR counts ranged from roughly 23,224 to 750,000, median around 96,000. Each CDR3 protein gets one entry after TCRdb re-called the RACE reads with MiXCR. These V and J calls derive from TCRdb rather than the authors' analysis. The sample consists of about 120,000 distinct CDR3 sequences, roughly 13% of them appearing once. This clonotype was detected many times. The TCR comes from a woman aged 18 to 35 with alopecia areata. Some clones in this sample may be carry-over from other donors' samples. Sequencing used whole blood, obtained in connection with sensitization to the hapten diphenylcyclopropenone (DPC).

The CDR3 region has the DNA TGCGCCAGCAGTCAAGGAGGTCAGAAGTTCTATAATTCACCCCTCCACTTT. Its protein product is CASSQGGQKFYNSPLHF. The chain combines TRBV23-1 with TRBJ1-6; no definite D call. TRBV23-1 is treated as an ORF (open reading frame) with a function not yet certain. Trimming took 2 bases from V and 3 from J, leaving 14 bases between them. This CDR3 spans 17 amino acids.